A single sample gave rise to the 16 T cell receptor beta chains below, sequenced in a study of T cells in Graves' hyperthyroidism and ophthalmopathy. Researchers amplified the TCR beta CDR3 regions from RNA transcripts. With the HTBI primer set, the TCR CDR3 went through a first round of RT-PCR. A single record per CDR3 protein comes from TCRdb applying MiXCR to the multiplex PCR reads. The table records approximately 400,000 distinct CDR3 sequences, about a fifth of them present only once. Sequenced sample: blood. These receptor sequences come from a man younger than 35 with Graves' ophthalmopathy.

The CDR3 DNA sequence: TGTGCCAGCAGGGACAGGGAGAAAGAGACCCAGTACTTC. Translation: CASRDREKETQYF. The chain employs TRBV11-2 and TRBJ2-5; TRBD1 aligns across 8 bases. Germline V gene data show CDR1 as SGHAT and CDR2 as FQNNGV. The CDR3 length is 13 residues. Germline trimming cut 6 bases from V and 3 bases from J; bases unmatched to any gene: 3.

In its sample, this clonotype was seen many times. The genes are TRBV11-3 and TRBJ2-7, with D tentatively TRBD1 (6 bases). V gave up 5 bases and J gave up 7 bases, with 12 bases separating them. The V gene's germline CDR1 is SGHNT and CDR2 YENEEA. The CDR3 length is 12 residues. The CDR3 is CASSKGESEQYF. In DNA, the CDR3 is TGTGCCAGCAGCAAGGGGGAGTCTGAGCAGTACTTC. Full variable domain (outside the CDR3, taken from reference TRBV11-3 and TRBJ2-7): EAGVVQSPRYKIIEKKQPVAFWCNPISGHNTLYWYLQNLGQGPELLIRYENEEAVDDSQLPKDRFSAERLKGVDSTLKIQPAELGDSAVYLCASSKGESEQYFGPGTRLTVT.

This clonotype was observed at least ten times. The chain carries TRBV6-1 and TRBJ1-5; no clear D. The CDR3 is 14 amino acids. V was pared by 5 bases and J by 5 bases, with 13 bases between. Germline V lookup: CDR1 MNHNS, CDR2 SASEGT. The CDR3 DNA is TGTGCCAGCAGTTACGTCTCTTTTGATCAGCCCCAGCATTTT. This encodes CASSYVSFDQPQHF.

The chain combines TRBV20-1 with TRBJ2-5; D not certain. Trimming pared 6 bases from V and 9 bases from J, leaving 20 bases between. CDR1 and CDR2 (germline): DFQATT, SNEGSKA (reference sequence). The CDR3 is 13 amino acids. The CDR3 DNA is TGCAGTGCCGACCAAGAGCTCAACTTGGCCCAGTACTTC. Protein product: CSADQELNLAQYF.

This clonotype was detected ten times or more. The V and J genes are TRBV3-1 and TRBJ1-2; possible D gene TRBD1, 6 bases. The CDR3 runs to 14 residues. The V and J ends lost 2 bases and 3 bases respectively, with 10 bases between them. CDR1 is LGHDT and CDR2 is YNNKEL in the germline V gene (reference sequence). The CDR3 loop is CASSQQGPYYGYTF. The CDR3 DNA sequence: TGTGCCAGCAGCCAACAGGGGCCTTACTATGGCTACACCTTC.

The chain uses TRBV6-5 and TRBJ2-1; maybe TRBD1 (5 bases). The CDR3 covers 15 residues. Trimming shortened V by 2 bases and J by 7 bases, and 15 bases separated the two germline ends. Germline loops: CDR1 MNHEY, CDR2 SVGAGI. The CDR3, as DNA: TGTGCCAGCAGTTACAAAAGGGGCGCAGGGAATGAGCAGTTCTTC. This translates into CASSYKRGAGNEQFF.

In this sample, this clonotype turned up many times. The chain couples TRBV11-2 to TRBJ2-3; 13 nucleotides align to TRBD2. This CDR3 has 15 residues. Germline CDR1 and CDR2: SGHAT and FQNNGV. V dropped 1 base and J dropped 6; count of bases not matched to a gene: 1. The CDR3 DNA is TGTGCCAGCAGCTTAGTACTAGCGGGAGGGGATACGCAGTATTTT. Translated: CASSLVLAGGDTQYF.

This clonotype has more than one count but fewer than ten. This chain uses TRBV7-8 with TRBJ2-3, with TRBD2 as a possible D gene (7 bases). The germline V gene encodes CDR1 SGHVS and CDR2 FQNEAQ. The CDR3 covers 14 residues. V lost 4 bases and J lost 5, with 13 bases in between. As DNA, the CDR3 is TGTGCCAGCAGCTCACAGGGAGGGAGAGATACGCAGTATTTT. As protein: CASSSQGGRDTQYF.

This clonotype was counted many times. The rearrangement joins TRBV14 to TRBJ2-3; maybe TRBD1 (7 bases). V lost 4 bases and J lost 3, with 11 bases in between. The CDR3 contains 14 residues. Germline lookup yields CDR1 SGHDN and CDR2 FVKESK. CDR3 region: CASSLTGRTDTQYF. CDR3 sequence (DNA): TGTGCCAGCAGCCTGACAGGGAGGACAGATACGCAGTATTTT.

This clonotype showed up just a few times. The J gene is TRBJ2-3, the V gene TRBV12-3 or TRBV12-4; perhaps TRBD1 as D (6 bases). The CDR3 sequence is 14 residues long. V lost 10 bases to trimming and J lost 5 bases, with 19 bases between them. The CDR3 DNA reads TGTGCCACCCGGGGTAAAGGGGGTAGAGATACGCAGTATTTT. Protein product: CATRGKGGRDTQYF.

Only a few counts were recorded for this clonotype. The rearrangement joins TRBV9 to TRBJ1-4, with D maybe TRBD1 (5 bases). CDR1 is SGDLS, CDR2 YYNGEE, per germline. The V gene lost 4 bases and the J gene lost 0 bases, with 10 bases spanning the gap. The CDR3 covers 15 residues. The CDR3 sequence is CASSPRQSTNEKLFF. The CDR3 DNA reads TGTGCCAGCAGCCCTCGACAGTCAACTAATGAAAAACTGTTTTTT.

This clonotype showed up many times. The chain recombines TRBV12-3 or TRBV12-4 with TRBJ2-6; D gene ambiguous. V was cut by 4 bases and J by 1 base, with 8 bases left in between. The CDR3 extends over 15 amino acids. This chain's CDR3 is CASSSSLSGANVLTF. The CDR3, as DNA: TGTGCCAGCAGTTCCAGTCTTTCTGGGGCCAACGTCCTGACTTTC.

Ten or more counts support this clonotype. V and J are TRBV12-3 or TRBV12-4 and TRBJ1-2, with D uncertain. V gave up 7 bases and J gave up 4 bases, with 10 bases separating them. The CDR3 totals 12 residues. CDR3 in amino acids: CASTPLSYGYTF. In DNA form, the CDR3 reads TGTGCCAGCACCCCCCTGAGCTATGGCTACACCTTC.

The chain links TRBV6-1 to TRBJ1-2; TRBD1 might be the D (5 bases). The CDR3 extends over 18 amino acids. From germline, CDR1 is MNHNS and CDR2 SASEGT. V was shortened by 0 bases and J by 4 bases, with 21 bases between the two germline ends. CDR3 bases: TGTGCCAGCAGTGAAGCGGGGGGGATGGGTTCCCCCTCCTATGGCTACACCTTC. Translating gives CASSEAGGMGSPSYGYTF.

In its sample, this clonotype was seen many times. V is TRBV7-2 and J is TRBJ2-7; TRBD1 might be the D (6 bases). The CDR3 sequence is 15 residues long. Trimming removed 1 base from V and 5 bases from J, with 15 bases in between. The germline V gene encodes CDR1 SGHTA and CDR2 FQGNSA. The CDR3 DNA is TGTGCCAGCAGCTTAGACCACAGGGTGGGGAACGAGCAGTACTTC. Encoded protein: CASSLDHRVGNEQYF.

For the CDR3, the DNA is TGTGCCAGCAGTGGGGCAGGTCATTACTCTGGAAACACCATATATTTT. Translating gives CASSGAGHYSGNTIYF. The genes are TRBV28 and TRBJ1-3; D is possibly TRBD1 (5 bases). This CDR3 has 16 residues. Germline V CDR1 and CDR2: MDHEN, SYDVKM. Trimming stripped 5 bases from V and 0 bases from J, with 14 bases between.